This TCR beta chain was captured in a study of cytomegalovirus exposure and HLA in healthy donors. The CDR3 is 14 amino acids. Deletions cut 1 base from V and 6 bases from J, with 12 bases between. Germline V gene lookup returns CDR1 LNHDA and CDR2 SQIVND (reference sequence). It was with 60 Vbeta and 13 Jbeta primers that the PCR ran. Assay: immunoSEQ multiplex PCR; the TCRdb copy retains only in-frame clones and omits some. The table includes more than 150,000 clones, around 80% detected once. This clonotype was obtained from a man between 18 and 35 years old in good health and CMV-seronegative. Sequenced sample: PBMCs. The V and J genes are TRBV19 and TRBJ1-1; TRBD1 might be the D (6 bases). The CDR3 spells CASSIGGGLAEAFF. CDR3 DNA: TGTGCCAGTAGTATAGGGGGGGGCTTGGCTGAAGCTTTCTTT.